Included here is one T cell receptor (beta chain) sequence, with context. The antigen remains unidentified. Method: immunoSEQ multiplex PCR; TCRdb's copy keeps in-frame clones and lacks some. This sample has roughly 28,000 clones; over 75% occur once, and the top ten carry approximately 14%. These data belong to a study of OX40 agonist ivuxolimab in advanced cancers. Study overall: A diagnosis of hepatocellular carcinoma, melanoma, renal cell or head and neck cancer was present in dose-escalation patients. Findings of the study overall: Clonal expansion was seen in CD4+ and CD8+ blood T cells by week 6 at 0.1 to 3.0 mg/kg.

Trimming cost V 0 bases and J 4 bases, with 11 bases left between them. There are 15 residues in the CDR3. Per the germline V gene, CDR1 is SGHKS and CDR2 is YYEKEE (reference sequence). The input for sequencing was CD4+ or CD8+ T cells sorted from blood, taken in a trial of the OX40 agonist ivuxolimab. The source of this sequence is an adult with an advanced solid tumor such as melanoma, head and neck, liver or kidney cancer. The chain couples TRBV5-5 to TRBJ1-3; no clear D. CDR3 bases: TGTGCCAGCAGCTTGGGCCCCGATCCAGGAAACACCATATATTTT. Translating it yields CASSLGPDPGNTIYF. Combining the CDR3 with reference TRBV5-5 and TRBJ1-3 gives the whole variable domain DAGVTQSPTHLIKTRGQQVTLRCSPISGHKSVSWYQQVLGQGPQFIFQYYEKEERGRGNFPDRFSARQFPNYSSELNVNALLLGDSALYLCASSLGPDPGNTIYFGEGSWLTVV.